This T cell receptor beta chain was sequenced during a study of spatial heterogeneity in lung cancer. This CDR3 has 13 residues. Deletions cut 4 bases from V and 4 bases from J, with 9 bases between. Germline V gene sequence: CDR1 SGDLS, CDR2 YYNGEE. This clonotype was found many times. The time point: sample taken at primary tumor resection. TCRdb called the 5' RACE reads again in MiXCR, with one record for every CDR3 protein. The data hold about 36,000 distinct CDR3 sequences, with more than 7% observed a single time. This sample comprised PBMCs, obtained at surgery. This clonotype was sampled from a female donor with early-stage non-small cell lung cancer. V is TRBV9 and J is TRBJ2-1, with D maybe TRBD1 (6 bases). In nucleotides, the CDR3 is TGTGCCAGCAGCCCAGGGACATACAATGAGCAGTTCTTC. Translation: CASSPGTYNEQFF.